This TCR beta chain originates from a study of blood T cell repertoires in COVID-19. With 6 bases clipped from V and 7 bases from J, the junction kept 13 bases outside the gene matches. This CDR3 is built from 15 residues. Germline V gene data show CDR1 as LNHDA and CDR2 as SQIVND (reference sequence). Sequenced by immunoSEQ multiplex PCR; TCRdb stores in-frame clones only, minus some. The table has about 180,000 clones, approximately 86% seen once. V and J are TRBV19 and TRBJ2-7, with TRBD1 matching over 9 bases. The source is a man aged 45-65 years with active or convalescent COVID-19. The sample consisted of peripheral blood. Here the CDR3 DNA reads TGTGCCAGTAGCCAACGTCCCGGGACAGGGAATGAGCAGTACTTC. As protein: CASSQRPGTGNEQYF. The full variable domain, rest sourced from reference TRBV19 and TRBJ2-7, is DGGITQSPKYLFRKEGQNVTLSCEQNLNHDAMYWYRQDPGQGLRLIYYSQIVNDFQKGDIAEGYSVSREKKESFPLTVTSAQKNPTAFYLCASSQRPGTGNEQYFGPGTRLTVT.